Shown below are 19 T cell receptor beta chains from a single sample sequenced in a study of T cell responses to AZD1222 COVID-19 vaccine. Only in-frame clones appear in the TCRdb table, and some are missing; sequencing was by immunoSEQ multiplex PCR. The sample yields about 170,000 clones, 85% to 90% seen once. Source: peripheral blood, taken on day 0 of AZD1222 vaccination. Source of these receptors: an adult in good health.

The chain links TRBV5-5 to TRBJ2-1; D gene unclear. CDR3 length: 17 amino acids. CDR1 is SGHKS and CDR2 is YYEKEE in the germline V gene (reference sequence). V was shortened by 0 bases and J by 9 bases, with 22 bases between the two germline ends. The CDR3 bases are TGTGCCAGCAGCTTGGCCGAGATGCTAAGGCGCCTGGGTGAGCAGTTCTTC. This translates into CASSLAEMLRRLGEQFF.

The rearrangement uses TRBV28 and TRBJ1-6, with 9 bases that match TRBD1. The V and J ends lost 4 bases and 7 bases, in that order; junction bases with no gene match: 8. The CDR3 is 16 amino acids. From germline, CDR1 is MDHEN and CDR2 SYDVKM. CDR3 sequence (DNA): TGTGCCAGCAGTTCCACGGGACAGGGCTTAAATTCACCCCTCCACTTT. Its translation is CASSSTGQGLNSPLHF.

The chain is built from TRBV5-1 and TRBJ2-5, with 8 bases lining up with TRBD2. This CDR3 has 16 residues. Looked up from germline, CDR1 is SGHRS and CDR2 is YFSETQ. Trimming at V came to 2 bases and at J to 5 bases, leaving 11 bases not matched to a gene. The CDR3 protein is CASSLSGLVPAETQYF. The CDR3 region has the DNA TGCGCCAGCAGCTTATCGGGACTAGTTCCAGCCGAGACCCAGTACTTC.

This chain uses TRBV18 with TRBJ1-2; 9 bases are a match to TRBD1. CDR3 length: 17 amino acids. Per germline, CDR1 KGHSH and CDR2 LQKENI. Trimming cost V 6 bases and J 7 bases; bases outside gene matches: 18. CDR3 residues: CASSAGQGIGISGGYTF. Here the CDR3 DNA reads TGTGCCAGCTCCGCCGGACAGGGGATCGGAATATCGGGTGGCTACACCTTC.

This chain connects TRBV6-6 to TRBJ2-3, with TRBD2 matching over 9 bases. The CDR3 sequence is 16 residues long. V was pared by 5 bases and J by 2 bases, with 8 bases of the junction left unmatched. Per germline, CDR1 MNHNY and CDR2 SVGAGI (reference sequence). The CDR3 DNA follows: TGTGCCAGCAGTAAAGGTAGCGGGGGCCCCACAGATACGCAGTATTTT. This translates into CASSKGSGGPTDTQYF.

The count of this clone is one. The chain is built from TRBV5-4 and TRBJ2-7; D might be TRBD1 (5 bases). Germline CDR1 and CDR2: SGHNT and YYREEE (reference sequence). This CDR3 has 15 amino acids. Deletions cut 5 bases from V and 1 base from J, with 16 bases between. Here the CDR3 reads CASSSHLQGSYEQYF. The CDR3 bases are TGTGCCAGCAGTTCACATCTTCAGGGATCCTACGAGCAGTACTTC.

The chain uses TRBV5-4 and TRBJ2-5; D may be TRBD1 (6 bases). V was pared by 4 bases and J by 5 bases, with 18 bases between. The CDR3 is 15 amino acids. In germline, CDR1 is SGHNT, CDR2 YYREEE (reference sequence). This CDR3 is CASSHVTGFSETQYF. CDR3 DNA: TGTGCCAGCAGCCATGTCACAGGGTTTTCGGAGACCCAGTACTTC.

J is TRBJ2-3 and V is TRBV19; 9 nucleotides align to TRBD1. The CDR3 runs 15 residues. Germline CDR1 and CDR2: LNHDA and SQIVND (reference sequence). With 7 bases clipped from V and 0 bases from J, the junction kept 5 bases outside the gene matches. The CDR3 bases are TGTGCCAGTATACAGGGGGCGAGAAGCACAGATACGCAGTATTTT. The encoded protein is CASIQGARSTDTQYF.

The V call is TRBV10-3, the J call TRBJ2-1; TRBD2 matches 14 bases. The germline V gene has CDR1 ENHRY and CDR2 SYGVKD. The CDR3 totals 15 residues. The V segment lost 6 bases and the J segment 5 bases; nucleotides outside the gene matches: 3. The CDR3 DNA is TGTGCCATCAGGGGGACTAGCGGGGGAAACAATGAGCAGTTCTTC. Translation gives CAIRGTSGGNNEQFF.

This chain connects TRBV28 to TRBJ2-7, with unresolved D. The CDR3 totals 11 residues. The germline V gene encodes CDR1 MDHEN and CDR2 SYDVKM. V lost 2 bases, J lost 6 bases, and 5 bases lay in between. The CDR3 here is CASSLRTEQYF. The CDR3, as DNA: TGTGCCAGCAGTTTAAGAACCGAGCAGTACTTC.

This chain connects TRBV7-2 to TRBJ1-1; 7 bases line up with TRBD1. The CDR3 runs 14 residues. Germline V gene lookup returns CDR1 SGHTA and CDR2 FQGNSA. The junction had 3 bases not matched to a gene; V was cut back by 4 bases and J by 1 base. The CDR3 here is CASSYGTANTEAFF. The DNA of the CDR3 is TGTGCCAGCAGCTATGGGACAGCGAACACTGAAGCTTTCTTT.

Comments on this clone: The limits of the CDR3 on the DNA are not certain, so only TCRdb's listed CDR3 is given. The V gene is TRBV5-4, the J gene TRBJ2-7. Germline-derived CDR1 and CDR2 are SGHNT and YYREEE (reference sequence). The CDR3 length equals 12 residues, ends included. The CDR3 sequence is CASSFGAGEQYF.

This sequence joins TRBV7-3 and TRBJ2-1, with TRBD1 matching over 10 bases. The germline gives CDR1 SGHTA, CDR2 FQGTGA. Trimming removed 5 bases from V and 3 bases from J; junction bases left unmatched: 7. The CDR3 spans 16 residues. CDR3 bases: TGTGCCAGCAGCGTCTTGGGACAGGGGATCTACAATGAGCAGTTCTTC. Residues: CASSVLGQGIYNEQFF.

The chain carries TRBV10-3 and TRBJ2-1; 9 nucleotides align to TRBD2. Looked up from germline, CDR1 is ENHRY and CDR2 is SYGVKD. The CDR3 totals 16 residues. Trimming at V came to 3 bases and at J to 0 bases, leaving 3 bases not matched to a gene. CDR3 in amino acids: CAISERRGGSYNEQFF. As DNA, the CDR3 is TGTGCCATCAGTGAAAGGCGGGGGGGCTCCTACAATGAGCAGTTCTTC.

The rearrangement links TRBV6-1 to TRBJ1-4; D is perhaps TRBD1 (5 bases). Trimming took 2 bases from V and 7 from J, leaving 8 bases between them. The germline V gene has CDR1 MNHNS and CDR2 SASEGT. CDR3 length: 13 amino acids. The CDR3 spells CASSERGGEKLFF. DNA for the CDR3: TGTGCCAGCAGTGAACGTGGGGGTGAAAAACTGTTTTTT.

V and J are TRBV13 and TRBJ2-7; possible D gene TRBD1, 5 bases. This CDR3 region has 15 residues. Trimming removed 4 bases from V and 1 base from J, with 14 bases in between. The V gene's germline CDR1 is PRHDT and CDR2 FYEKMQ (reference sequence). As DNA, the CDR3 is TGTGCCAGCAGCTCAGTAAACGACAGATCCTACGAGCAGTACTTC. Residues: CASSSVNDRSYEQYF.

The J gene is TRBJ2-5, the V gene TRBV9; either TRBD1 or TRBD2 may fit D (6 bases each). The CDR3 sequence is 15 residues long. CDR1 and CDR2 from the germline V gene are SGDLS and YYNGEE. The V end lost 0 bases, the J end lost 4 bases, and 13 bases lay between the germline ends. The CDR3 region has the DNA TGTGCCAGCAGCGTAGATTCGGGGGCTCCAGAGACCCAGTACTTC. Its translation: CASSVDSGAPETQYF.

This clone was recorded only once. Here the CDR3 reads CASSLDRAYEQYF. The CDR3 DNA reads TGTGCCAGCAGCTTAGACAGAGCCTACGAGCAGTACTTC. The rearrangement uses TRBV7-2 and TRBJ2-7; D is uncertain. This CDR3 is 13 amino acids long. Germline values: CDR1 SGHTA, CDR2 FQGNSA. The V gene lost 1 base and the J gene lost 2 bases, with 6 bases spanning the gap. Using reference TRBV7-2 and TRBJ2-7 for the parts outside the CDR3, the full variable domain is GAGVSQSPSNKVTEKGKDVELRCDPISGHTALYWYRQSLGQGLEFLIYFQGNSAPDKSGLPSDRFSAERTGGSVSTLTIQRTQQEDSAVYLCASSLDRAYEQYFGPGTRLTVT.

J is TRBJ1-2 and V is TRBV7-6, with 8 nucleotides matching TRBD1. The CDR3 extends over 15 amino acids. Trimming at V came to 4 bases and at J to 3 bases, leaving 7 bases not matched to a gene. The germline V gene encodes CDR1 SGHVS and CDR2 FNYEAQ. The CDR3 nucleotides are TGTGCCAGCAGCTCGCGTCCAGGGGGCGACTATGGCTACACCTTC. The encoded protein is CASSSRPGGDYGYTF.